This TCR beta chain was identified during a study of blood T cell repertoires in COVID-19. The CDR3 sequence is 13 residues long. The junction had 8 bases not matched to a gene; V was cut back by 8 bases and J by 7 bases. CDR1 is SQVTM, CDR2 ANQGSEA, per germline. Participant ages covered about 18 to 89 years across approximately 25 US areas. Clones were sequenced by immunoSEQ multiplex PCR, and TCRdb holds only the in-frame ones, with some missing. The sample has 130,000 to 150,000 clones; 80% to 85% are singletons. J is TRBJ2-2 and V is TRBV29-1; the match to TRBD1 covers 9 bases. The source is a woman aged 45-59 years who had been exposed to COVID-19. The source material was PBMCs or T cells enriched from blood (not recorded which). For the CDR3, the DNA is TGCAGCACCCGGACAGGGGTGGGCGGGGAGCTGTTTTTT. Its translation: CSTRTGVGGELFF.